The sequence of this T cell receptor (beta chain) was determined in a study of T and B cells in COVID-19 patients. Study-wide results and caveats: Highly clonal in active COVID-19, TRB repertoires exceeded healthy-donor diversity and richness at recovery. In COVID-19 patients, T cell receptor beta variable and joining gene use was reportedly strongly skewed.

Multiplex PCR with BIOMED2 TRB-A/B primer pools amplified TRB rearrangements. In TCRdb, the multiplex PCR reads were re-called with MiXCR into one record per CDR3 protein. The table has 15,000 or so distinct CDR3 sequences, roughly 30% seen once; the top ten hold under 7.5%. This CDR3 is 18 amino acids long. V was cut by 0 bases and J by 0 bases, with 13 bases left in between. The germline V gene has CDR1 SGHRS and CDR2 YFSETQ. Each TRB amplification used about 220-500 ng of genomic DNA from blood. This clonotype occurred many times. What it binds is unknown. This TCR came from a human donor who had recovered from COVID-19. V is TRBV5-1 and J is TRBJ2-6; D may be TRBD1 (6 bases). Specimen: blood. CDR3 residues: CASSLAGRGGSGANVLTF. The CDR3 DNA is TGCGCCAGCAGCTTGGCGGGCAGGGGCGGCTCTGGGGCCAACGTCCTGACTTTC.